This T cell receptor beta chain was observed in a study of blood T cell repertoires in COVID-19 (dated by TCRdb to 2020 to 2021). In the study overall: The collaborator samples originated in the United States, Italy and Spain and spanned the acute and convalescent phases of COVID-19. The material from the prospective study consisted of cDNA or gDNA derived from T cells, B-cell-depleted T cells, or PBMCs. Subjects who had been exposed to COVID-19, were actively infected with it, or had recovered from it provided the deeply sampled blood TCRbeta repertoires that made up the dataset. The repertoires were made available in a free public database intended to serve as a resource for research on the immune response to SARS-CoV-2. Samples came from the ongoing ImmuneRACE study (first 160 participants) plus 1,254 subjects from 6 global collaborators. The sample metadata nearly always contained a de-identified subject ID, COVID-19 status, age in years and sex. Where available, HLA class I and class II types were obtained from metadata supplied by the sample provider rather than from assay-based typing.

Study-wide findings and limitations: Clinical and demographic metadata were provided uncurated, with the amount varying by source and participant.

TCRbeta CDR3 regions were amplified from genomic DNA by means of the immunoSEQ Assay, a bias-controlled multiplex PCR. On the study's bioinformatics: The number of nucleated cells in each sample was estimated from the amplification of reference gene primers within the assay. To quantify the absolute abundance of each unique TCRbeta CDR3 rearrangement, sequence reads were collapsed and filtered. For each sample, productive Simpson clonality was calculated as the square root of Simpson's diversity index over productive rearrangements. The source is immuneACCESS, and TCRdb retained only in-frame sequences with V and J called. Part of the clones is not carried over; for the studies checked, unresolved V genes explain less than half of this, and the remainder is unexplained. V and J calls and clone size are given by that table; D and trimming were obtained from the DNA. The sample table records 75,000 to 85,000 clones; approximately 86% of these occur just once. About a sixth of the sample belongs to the ten largest clones.

CDR1 MNHNS and CDR2 SASEGT were looked up in the germline V gene. From its cysteine to its phenylalanine, the CDR3 spans 16 amino acids. Solely the CDR3 DNA is kept, with 48 bases framed from the first base. V loses 4 bases at its end and J loses 8 bases; junction bases beyond the gene matches: 9. Whole blood was collected in K2EDTA tubes by collaborating institutions according to the institutions' own protocols. For TCRbeta analysis, collaborators shipped samples as frozen whole blood, isolated PBMCs, or DNA extracted from either of those sample types. As concerns this clone: There is no known antigen for this receptor. No base-level quality is on record; no much larger clone is a single base apart.

The rearranged chain carries TRBV6-1 and TRBJ2-1, and TRBD2 aligns with 12 junction nucleotides. The sequence came from a human donor in a cohort sampled during active COVID-19. The sequencing sample was made of peripheral blood. CDR3 loop: CASSVRLAGEVYEQFF. The sequenced DNA is TGTGCCAGCAGTGTTAGACTAGCGGGAGAAGTCTATGAGCAGTTCTTC.